The 5 T cell receptor beta chains presented below share a single source sample, sequenced in a study of CD8 T cells in Susac syndrome. Random hexamers were used to reverse transcribe the RNA input (roughly 0.5 to 1 ug). TCRdb reanalysed the immunoSEQ multiplex PCR reads using MiXCR and keeps one entry per CDR3 protein. The sample lists 95,000 to 150,000 distinct CDR3 sequences; roughly 94% were seen once. The sample taken for sequencing was CD8+ T cells from PBMCs. The receptors originated from a human donor with Susac syndrome.

The chain uses TRBV13 and TRBJ1-4; unclear D gene. CDR1 and CDR2 (germline): PRHDT, FYEKMQ (reference sequence). The CDR3 is 15 amino acids. V shed 10 bases and J shed 7 bases, with 22 bases lying between them. CDR3 nucleotides: TGTGCCACCAGTAGTCGGGAGCGCCAAGGTGAAAAACTGTTTTTT. Translating it yields CATSSRERQGEKLFF.

This clonotype is a singleton in its sample. The rearrangement links TRBV4-3 to TRBJ2-3, with 10 nucleotides matching TRBD2. The length of the CDR3 is 16 residues. V was clipped by 0 bases and J by 6 bases; unmatched bases: 6. CDR1 LGHNA and CDR2 YSLEER come from the germline V gene. CDR3: CASSQEPSGGGDTQYF. The CDR3 DNA reads as TGCGCCAGCAGCCAAGAGCCTAGCGGGGGCGGGGATACGCAGTATTTT.

The CDR3 DNA reads TGTGCCAGCAGCTACCAAAACGAAGCTTTCTTT. Translating gives CASSYQNEAFF. This chain uses TRBV7-9 with TRBJ1-1; no definite D call. The CDR3 is made up of 11 amino acids. From germline, CDR1 is SEHNR and CDR2 FQNEAQ (reference sequence). V was clipped by 4 bases and J by 8 bases, with 8 bases between them.

The chain combines TRBV20-1 with TRBJ2-7; 7 bases match TRBD1. The CDR3 is 14 residues long. After removal of 3 bases from V and 4 bases from J, the junction contained 9 bases not matched to a gene. The germline gives CDR1 DFQATT, CDR2 SNEGSKA (reference sequence). The CDR3 reads CSARAQTGSYEQYF. In DNA form, the CDR3 reads TGCAGTGCTAGGGCCCAGACAGGGTCTTACGAGCAGTACTTC.

The chain couples TRBV4-1 to TRBJ1-1; D unclear. V lost 3 bases, J lost 5 bases, and 10 bases lay in between. The CDR3 is 13 residues long. Germline V gene lookup returns CDR1 MGHRA and CDR2 YSYEKL. This chain's CDR3 is CASSHDHRTEAFF. The CDR3, as DNA: TGCGCCAGCAGCCACGACCATCGGACTGAAGCTTTCTTT.